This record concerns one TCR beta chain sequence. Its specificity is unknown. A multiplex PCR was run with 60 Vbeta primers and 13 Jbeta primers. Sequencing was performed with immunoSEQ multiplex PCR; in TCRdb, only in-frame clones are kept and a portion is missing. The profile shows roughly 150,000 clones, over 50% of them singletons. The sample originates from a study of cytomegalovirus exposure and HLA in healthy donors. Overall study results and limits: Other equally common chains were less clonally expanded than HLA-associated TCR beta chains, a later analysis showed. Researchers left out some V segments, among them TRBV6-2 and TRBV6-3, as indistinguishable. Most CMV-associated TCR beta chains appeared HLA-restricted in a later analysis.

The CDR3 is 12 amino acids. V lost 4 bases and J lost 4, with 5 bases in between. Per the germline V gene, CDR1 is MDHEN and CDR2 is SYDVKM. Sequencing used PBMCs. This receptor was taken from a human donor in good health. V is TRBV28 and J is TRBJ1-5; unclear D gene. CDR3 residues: CASSSRNQPQHF. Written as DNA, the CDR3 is TGTGCCAGCAGTTCGAGAAATCAGCCCCAGCATTTT.